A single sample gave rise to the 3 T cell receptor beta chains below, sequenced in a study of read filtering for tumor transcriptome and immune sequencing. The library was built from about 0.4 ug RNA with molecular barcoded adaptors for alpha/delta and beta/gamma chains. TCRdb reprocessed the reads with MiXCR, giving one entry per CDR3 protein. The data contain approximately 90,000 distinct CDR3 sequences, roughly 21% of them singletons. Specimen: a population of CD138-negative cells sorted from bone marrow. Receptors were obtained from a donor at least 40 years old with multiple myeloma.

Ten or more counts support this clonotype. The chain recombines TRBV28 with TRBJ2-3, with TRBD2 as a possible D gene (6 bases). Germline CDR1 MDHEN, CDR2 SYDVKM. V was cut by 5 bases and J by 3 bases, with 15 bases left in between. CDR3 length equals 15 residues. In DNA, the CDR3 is TGTGCCAGCAGTCCCTATGCGGGGCGAACAGATACGCAGTATTTT. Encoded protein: CASSPYAGRTDTQYF.

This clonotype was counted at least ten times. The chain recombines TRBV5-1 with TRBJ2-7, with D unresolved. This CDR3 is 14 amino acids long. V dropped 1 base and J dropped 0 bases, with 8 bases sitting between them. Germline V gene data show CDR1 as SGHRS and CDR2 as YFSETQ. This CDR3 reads CASSLLGNSYEQYF. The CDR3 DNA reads TGCGCCAGCAGCTTGTTGGGTAACTCCTACGAGCAGTACTTC.

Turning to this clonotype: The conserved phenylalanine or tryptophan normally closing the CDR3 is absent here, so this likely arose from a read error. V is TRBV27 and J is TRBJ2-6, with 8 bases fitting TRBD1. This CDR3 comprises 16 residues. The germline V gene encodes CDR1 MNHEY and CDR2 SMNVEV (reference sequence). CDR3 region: CASSRPGGAGANVLTS. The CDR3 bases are TGTGCTAGCAGTCGTCCAGGGGGCGCTGGGGCCAACGTCCTGACTTCC.